This T cell receptor (beta chain) came from a study of blood T cell repertoires in COVID-19. Study information: The study drew acute and convalescent COVID-19 samples from the United States, Italy and Spain.

Germline loops: CDR1 DFQATT, CDR2 SNEGSKA (reference sequence). V was clipped by 6 bases and J by 5 bases, with 10 bases between them. CDR3 size: 11 residues. Using immunoSEQ multiplex PCR, the repertoire was profiled, and TCRdb retains in-frame clones only, with some absent. The sample has about 260,000 clones; just under 90% are singletons. The chain is built from TRBV20-1 and TRBJ1-2; no clear D gene. The receptor was derived from a woman in her thirties or forties with acute or convalescent COVID-19. Sequencing used peripheral blood. The CDR3 nucleotides are TGCAGTGCCCTGACGGAGTATGGCTACACCTTC. Its translation: CSALTEYGYTF.